The source of this TCR beta chain is a study of T cells in Graves' hyperthyroidism and ophthalmopathy. TCR beta CDR3 regions were amplified from RNA transcripts. HTBI primers drove first-round RT-PCR of the TCR CDR3. TCRdb redid the calling of the multiplex PCR reads with MiXCR, one entry per CDR3 protein. The sample comprises 640,000 or so distinct CDR3 sequences, approximately 15% of which are singletons, and more than 6% rests with the top ten. V trimming: 4 bases; J trimming: 9 bases; junction bases outside the gene matches: 18. This CDR3 has 18 amino acids. Per the germline V gene, CDR1 is SGHNT and CDR2 is YENEEA.

V is TRBV11-3 and J is TRBJ2-7; 13 bases map to TRBD2. Sequenced material: blood. This TCR was sampled from a woman aged 18-29 years with Graves' ophthalmopathy. DNA for the CDR3: TGTGCCAGCAGCTATACCGGGACTAGCGGGAAGAGTTCCGGAGGGCAGTACTTC. This translates into CASSYTGTSGKSSGGQYF.